These T cell receptor beta chains were read from a single sample in a study of human T cells and chemical hapten exposure. TCRdb fed the RACE reads into MiXCR, producing one record per CDR3 protein. The sample yields some 32,000 distinct CDR3 sequences, 5% to 6% seen once. The source material was whole blood, sampled in connection with sensitization to the hapten diphenylcyclopropenone (DPC). The source of these receptors is a young man with alopecia areata. Some clones in this sample may be carry-over from other donors' samples. The CDR3 runs from the conserved cysteine through the conserved F or W. D genes are given only for firm matches. Clone size is stated in some rows and not others, as once, few, many or a class when expanded.

V	D	length	J	size	DNA	CDR3
TRBV12-3/TRBV12-4	-	12	TRBJ2-3	many	TGTGCCAGCAGTTTAAACCGCGATACGCAGTATTTT	CASSLNRDTQYF
TRBV4-3	-	14	TRBJ1-1	many	TGCGCCAGCAGCCAAGAGTGGCAGAACACTGAAGCTTTCTTT	CASSQEWQNTEAFF
TRBV24-1	TRBD1	12	TRBJ2-1	-	TGTGCCACCAGTGATTGGGACAGAGGTCTGTTCTTC	CATSDWDRGLFF
TRBV4-3	-	15	TRBJ2-3	many	TGCGCCAGCAGCCAACGGCTTTCGGGCTTAGATACGCAGTATTTT	CASSQRLSGLDTQYF
TRBV25-1	TRBD2	15	TRBJ2-5	many	TGTGCCAGCAGTAGGGGGACTAGCGGGGAAGAGACCCAGTACTTC	CASSRGTSGEETQYF
TRBV20-1	-	16	TRBJ1-6	many	TGCAGTGCTAGAGAGCCGGGACACTCAGGAGATTCACCCCTCCACTTT	CSAREPGHSGDSPLHF
TRBV30	-	14	TRBJ1-4	many	TGTGCCTGGAGTGTCCCTGGGGGAGGTGAAAAACTGTTTTTT	CAWSVPGGGEKLFF
TRBV7-2	-	14	TRBJ2-7	many	TGTGCCAGCAGCTCTAACGGACCTGGGTACGAGCAGTACTTC	CASSSNGPGYEQYF
TRBV20-1	-	12	TRBJ2-3	many	TGCAGTGCTAGAGGGTATACAGATACGCAGTATTTT	CSARGYTDTQYF
TRBV5-1	-	14	TRBJ2-3	many	TGCGCCAGCAGCTGGTCTAAGGGGACAGATACGCAGTATTTT	CASSWSKGTDTQYF
TRBV3-1	-	15	TRBJ2-1	many	TGTGCCAGCAGCCAAGAACTAGCAGTCTACAATGAGCAGTTCTTC	CASSQELAVYNEQFF
TRBV7-9	-	14	TRBJ2-1	many	TGTGCCAGCAGCCAGAACTACAAGCTCGATGAGCAGTTCTTC	CASSQNYKLDEQFF
TRBV19	TRBD2	15	TRBJ2-1	many	TGTGCCAGTAGTATTCTGCTAGCGGGATACAATGAGCAGTTCTTC	CASSILLAGYNEQFF
TRBV6-5	TRBD1	18	TRBJ1-3	many	TGTGCCAGCAGTTGGCAGGGACAGGGGGGAAACACCGGAAACACCATATATTTT	CASSWQGQGGNTGNTIYF
TRBV5-1	-	15	TRBJ2-7	many	TGCGCCAGCAGCTTGGCCCTCTCTACTTCCTACGAGCAGTACTTC	CASSLALSTSYEQYF
TRBV27	-	16	TRBJ2-1	many	TGTGCCAGCAGTCCCCTGGGGACGGGAGTCTACAATGAGCAGTTCTTC	CASSPLGTGVYNEQFF
TRBV29-1	-	12	TRBJ2-1	many	TGCAGCGTTGCGAACAGGGCGGCTGAGCAGTTCTTC	CSVANRAAEQFF
TRBV6-5	-	14	TRBJ2-3	many	TGTGCCAGCAGCCGGACCTTAAGAACAGATACGCAGTATTTT	CASSRTLRTDTQYF
TRBV30	-	12	TRBJ1-1	many	TGTGCCGCGGGACGGACGAACACTGAAGCTTTCTTT	CAAGRTNTEAFF
TRBV19	-	14	TRBJ1-4	many	TGTGCCAGTAGTCCCCAGGCAGTTAATGAAAAACTGTTTTTT	CASSPQAVNEKLFF
TRBV4-1	TRBD1	17	TRBJ2-7	-	TGCGCCAGCAGCCAAGATCCCCCGGGACAGGCTTCCTACGAGCAGTACTTC	CASSQDPPGQASYEQYF
TRBV11-2	-	17	TRBJ1-2	many	TGTGCCAGCAGCTTCACACGGACACGCACTTTCAACTATGGCTACACCTTC	CASSFTRTRTFNYGYTF